The 9 T cell receptor beta chains presented below share a single source sample, sequenced in a study of monozygotic twins with inflammatory bowel disease. TCRdb reprocessed the 5' RACE reads, keeping one entry per CDR3 protein, no DNA. The repertoire table contains over 100,000 distinct CDR3 sequences. Sequencing used blood. Receptor source: a human donor with ulcerative colitis or Crohn's disease, or a healthy co-twin of an affected twin (not recorded which).

The chain carries TRBV20-1 and TRBJ1-6; TCRdb selects TRBD1, and the lack of DNA leaves this call unchecked. CDR3 length: 17 amino acids. In germline, CDR1 is DFQATT, CDR2 SNEGSKA (reference sequence). This CDR3 is CSARDGARGSYNSPLHF.

The chain employs TRBV20-1 and TRBJ2-7. CDR3 length: 15 residues. The germline V gene encodes CDR1 DFQATT and CDR2 SNEGSKA (reference sequence). The CDR3 loop is CSCSKHSGSSYEQYF.

V is TRBV28 and J is TRBJ2-1; TCRdb picks TRBD2, but there is no DNA to check that call. Germline CDR1 is MDHEN and CDR2 is SYDVKM. The CDR3 spans 15 residues. The CDR3 here is CASSPGLAGVGEQFF. Filled out from reference TRBV28 and TRBJ2-1, the complete variable domain reads DVKVTQSSRYLVKRTGEKVFLECVQDMDHENMFWYRQDPGLGLRLIYFSYDVKMKEKGDIPEGYSVSREKKERFSLILESASTNQTSMYLCASSPGLAGVGEQFFGPGTRLTVL.

The V call is TRBV5-1, the J call TRBJ2-1; there is no DNA to check the TCRdb D call of TRBD2. The CDR3 covers 14 residues. The germline CDR1 and CDR2 sequences are SGHRS and YFSETQ. CDR3: CASSLLREPNEQFF. The complete variable domain, with remaining parts taken from reference TRBV5-1 and TRBJ2-1, reads KAGVTQTPRYLIKTRGQQVTLSCSPISGHRSVSWYQQTPGQGLQFLFEYFSETQRNKGNFPGRFSGRQFSNSRSEMNVSTLELGDSALYLCASSLLREPNEQFFGPGTRLTVL.

The chain uses TRBV13 and TRBJ1-4. The V gene's germline CDR1 is PRHDT and CDR2 FYEKMQ (reference sequence). CDR3 length equals 13 residues. This chain's CDR3 is CASSSSVGEKLFF.

This chain uses TRBV5-1 with TRBJ2-5; TCRdb returns TRBD1, unconfirmable since there is no DNA. Germline CDR1 reads SGHRS; CDR2 reads YFSETQ. The CDR3 has 13 residues. CDR3 sequence reads: CASSGGTEETQYF.

The V gene is TRBV7-3, the J gene TRBJ2-3; TCRdb's D gene call, TRBD1, goes unchecked for lack of DNA. Germline V gives CDR1 SGHTA, CDR2 FQGTGA. CDR3 length: 16 amino acids. CDR3: CASSKLGGVSTDTQYF.

J is TRBJ2-2 and V is TRBV7-2; the D call of TRBD1 rests on TCRdb alone, since no DNA is present to check it. The germline V gene encodes CDR1 SGHTA and CDR2 FQGNSA. The CDR3 runs to 15 residues. This chain's CDR3 is CASSLARGGTGELFF.

The chain combines TRBV3-1 with TRBJ2-1; TCRdb gives TRBD1 as the D gene, but with no DNA this cannot be confirmed. The germline V gene encodes CDR1 LGHDT and CDR2 YNNKEL (reference sequence). The CDR3 has 13 residues. CDR3 amino acids: CASSQEPPGCPFF.